Presented here are 17 T cell receptor beta chains from one specimen sequenced in a study of T cells in Graves' hyperthyroidism and ophthalmopathy. TCR beta CDR3 region amplification was performed from RNA transcripts. The primer set for the first-round RT-PCR of the TCR CDR3 was HTBI. TCRdb reprocessed the multiplex PCR reads with MiXCR, giving one entry per CDR3 protein. The table shows 250,000 to 300,000 distinct CDR3 sequences, with roughly 19% occurring only once. What was sequenced was blood. The receptor source for this set is a man aged 45-60 years with Graves' ophthalmopathy.

In its sample, this clonotype was seen a few times. V gene TRBV2 combines with J gene TRBJ2-1, with D possibly called TRBD1 or TRBD2 (5 bases each). Germline loops: CDR1 SNHLY, CDR2 FYNNEI. The CDR3 runs to 13 residues. CDR3: CAVRRRDPWEQFF. For the CDR3, the DNA is TGTGCAGTCAGGAGACGGGACCCGTGGGAGCAGTTCTTC.

The chain is built from TRBV12-3 or TRBV12-4 and TRBJ2-1; no firm D call. The length of the CDR3 is 11 residues. The V end lost 3 bases, the J end lost 10 bases, and 7 bases lay between the germline ends. The CDR3 bases are TGTGCCAGCAGTTTTTACGGGGAGCAGTTCTTC. This encodes CASSFYGEQFF.

This clonotype was observed at least ten times. J is TRBJ1-3 and V is TRBV11-2, with no clear D. The V end lost 4 bases, the J end lost 2 bases, and 9 bases lay between the germline ends. CDR1 is SGHAT, CDR2 FQNNGV, per germline. CDR3 size: 14 residues. CDR3 coding DNA: TGTGCCAGCAGCTCATCTCAAGCTGGAAACACCATATATTTT. Translated: CASSSSQAGNTIYF.

This clonotype occurred many times. The CDR3 reads CASSQGLAGPVEQYF. The CDR3 DNA reads as TGTGCCAGCAGCCAAGGACTAGCGGGACCCGTGGAGCAGTACTTC. The chain employs TRBV3-1 and TRBJ2-7; 11 positions match TRBD2. The CDR3 is 15 amino acids. Germline V gene lookup returns CDR1 LGHDT and CDR2 YNNKEL (reference sequence). V was clipped by 1 base and J by 7 bases; unmatched bases: 6.

This chain uses TRBV7-8 with TRBJ2-6; D not certain. V lost 3 bases and J lost 4, with 10 bases in between. Per germline, CDR1 SGHVS and CDR2 FQNEAQ. This CDR3 spans 15 amino acids. CDR3 loop: CASSLSVDGANVLTF. The CDR3 coding sequence is TGTGCCAGCAGCTTGAGCGTGGACGGGGCCAACGTCCTGACTTTC.

This clonotype has at least ten counts. The V call is TRBV2, the J call TRBJ2-3, with D tentatively TRBD1 (5 bases). With 6 bases removed from V and 2 bases from J, the gap between germline ends came to 12 bases. There are 14 residues in the CDR3. CDR1 is SNHLY and CDR2 is FYNNEI in the germline V gene. The CDR3 DNA follows: TGTGCCAGCAGAAGGGGTGGGAACACAGATACGCAGTATTTT. This codes for CASRRGGNTDTQYF. Filled out from reference TRBV2 and TRBJ2-3, the complete variable domain reads EPEVTQTPSHQVTQMGQEVILRCVPISNHLYFYWYRQILGQKVEFLVSFYNNEISEKSEIFDDQFSVERPDGSNFTLKIRSTKLEDSAMYFCASRRGGNTDTQYFGPGTRLTVL.

This clonotype was found a few times. The chain links TRBV30 to TRBJ1-6, with 10 bases identical to TRBD1. The CDR3 sequence is 22 residues long. The J segment lost 11 bases and the V segment lost 3 bases, leaving 31 bases of the junction unmatched. CDR1 GTSNPN and CDR2 SVGIG come from the germline V gene (reference sequence). The CDR3 sequence is CAWSPLSVLRDRGTLVRAPLHF. For the CDR3, the DNA is TGTGCCTGGAGCCCCCTCAGCGTTCTCCGGGACAGGGGCACCCTCGTTCGGGCACCCCTCCACTTT.

This clonotype was seen many times. The genes are TRBV20-1 and TRBJ2-7; possibly TRBD2 for D (6 bases). This CDR3 contains 15 residues. Trimming took off 3 bases at V and 0 bases at J, with 15 bases between the two ends. The germline V gene has CDR1 DFQATT and CDR2 SNEGSKA (reference sequence). CDR3 amino acids: CSARNGGTSSYEQYF. The CDR3 DNA is TGCAGTGCTAGGAACGGGGGTACAAGCTCCTACGAGCAGTACTTC.

This clonotype was counted at least ten times. The junction and the germline gene differ at one end; a read error may be behind it. The rearrangement joins TRBV7-7 to TRBJ2-1; 8 bases are a match to TRBD2. This CDR3 has 15 residues. Germline CDR1 is SSHAT and CDR2 is FNYEAQ (reference sequence). DNA of the CDR3: TGTGCTAGCAGCAGCGGGAGAAGCTCCTACAATGAGCAGTTCTTC. Encoded protein: CASSSGRSSYNEQFF.

In its sample, this clonotype was seen a few times. One end of the junction fails to match germline, which may point to a read error. V gene TRBV12-3 or TRBV12-4 combines with J gene TRBJ2-5, with TRBD2 identical over 11 bases. CDR3 size: 16 residues. CDR3 nucleotide sequence: TGTGCCAGCAGTTTGATGTCTAGCGGGAGGCAAGAGGCCCAGTACTTC. Its translation: CASSLMSSGRQEAQYF.

This clonotype was counted at least ten times. V usage is TRBV5-6 and J usage is TRBJ2-3; D perhaps matches TRBD2 (7 bases). CDR3 size: 18 residues. Trimming removed 2 bases at V and 7 bases at J, with 26 bases between. In germline, CDR1 is SGHDT, CDR2 YYEEEE. CDR3 residues: CASSFRGTKRGPANTQYF. CDR3 sequence (DNA): TGTGCCAGCAGCTTTAGGGGGACTAAGCGGGGCCCCGCGAATACGCAGTATTTT.

This clonotype was seen only a few times. This rearrangement joins TRBV5-1 to TRBJ1-6; 8 bases fit TRBD1. V lost 0 bases, J lost 7 bases, and 6 bases stayed unmatched. CDR1 SGHRS and CDR2 YFSETQ come from the germline V gene. The CDR3 is 16 residues long. The CDR3 loop reads CASSLEGTGGNSPLHF. Written as DNA, the CDR3 is TGCGCCAGCAGCTTGGAAGGGACAGGTGGGAATTCACCCCTCCACTTT.

In this sample, this clonotype turned up once. A much larger clone differs from this one at a single base, so this may be a read error. CDR3: CATSGPRVVGEQFF. The CDR3 DNA reads TGTGCCACCAGTGGCCCCAGGGTAGTGGGTGAGCAGTTCTTC. The V and J genes are TRBV24-1 and TRBJ2-1, with a possible D match to TRBD1 (5 bases). The V and J ends lost 5 bases and 9 bases respectively, with 16 bases between them. The germline CDR1 and CDR2 sequences are KGHDR and SFDVKD. The CDR3 spans 14 residues.

Ten or more counts support this clonotype. The genes are TRBV2 and TRBJ1-6; D is undetermined. V lost 2 bases to trimming and J lost 2 bases, with 10 bases between them. CDR3 size: 16 residues. Germline V gene data show CDR1 as SNHLY and CDR2 as FYNNEI. CDR3 in amino acids: CASSESVGPYNSPLHF. In nucleotides, the CDR3 is TGTGCCAGCAGTGAAAGTGTCGGCCCCTATAATTCACCCCTCCACTTT.

J is TRBJ1-6 and V is TRBV28; possible D gene TRBD1, 5 bases. Trimming shortened V by 6 bases and J by 7 bases, and 16 bases separated the two germline ends. CDR3 size: 15 residues. In germline, CDR1 is MDHEN, CDR2 SYDVKM. CDR3 sequence: CASRTSGGKNSPLHF. In nucleotides, the CDR3 is TGTGCCAGCAGGACCTCCGGGGGTAAAAATTCACCCCTCCACTTT. The full variable domain, with the rest looked up from reference TRBV28 and TRBJ1-6, is DVKVTQSSRYLVKRTGEKVFLECVQDMDHENMFWYRQDPGLGLRLIYFSYDVKMKEKGDIPEGYSVSREKKERFSLILESASTNQTSMYLCASRTSGGKNSPLHFGNGTRLTVT.

The sample holds a few counts of this clonotype. V is TRBV20-1 and J is TRBJ2-7; TRBD2 matches 12 bases. In germline, CDR1 is DFQATT, CDR2 SNEGSKA (reference sequence). Trimming at V came to 3 bases and at J to 0 bases, leaving 9 bases not matched to a gene. The CDR3 sequence is 17 residues long. CDR3 protein: CSASLPSGRASSYEQYF. The CDR3 coding sequence is TGCAGTGCTAGTCTACCTAGCGGGAGGGCCAGCTCCTACGAGCAGTACTTC.

The J gene is TRBJ2-5, the V gene TRBV6-1; D might be TRBD1 (5 bases). Deletions cut 8 bases from V and 2 bases from J, with 9 bases between. The CDR3 is 12 amino acids. Germline values: CDR1 MNHNS, CDR2 SASEGT. The CDR3 loop is CASEDIQETQYF. CDR3 nucleotide sequence: TGTGCCAGCGAGGACATACAAGAGACCCAGTACTTC.